Included here is one T cell receptor (beta chain) sequence, with context. Its antigen remains unknown. Germline V CDR1 and CDR2: SGDLS, YYNGEE. The CDR3 is 13 amino acids. The source of the sample is a study of CXCR3-negative and CXCR3-positive naive CD8 T cells. UMI-labeled 5' RACE yielded the TRB cDNA libraries. Following a re-call of the 5' RACE reads, TCRdb has one entry per CDR3 protein and lacks DNA. This table holds 150,000 or so distinct CDR3 sequences. Regarding the study as a whole: Naive subsets were similarly diverse, while memory CD8+ repertoires were much less diverse. Whereas memory cells differed, naive CXCR3-negative and CXCR3-positive cells shared similar TRBV-TRBJ usage. Naive cells that were CXCR3-positive had more hydrophobic TRB CDR3s (compared with CXCR3-negative naive cells).

By phenotype, naive CD8+ T cells were CD45RO-CCR7+CD27+CD95-. The chain recombines TRBV9 with TRBJ1-1. This clonotype originated in a human donor in good health. Some clones in this sample may be carry-over from other donors' samples. Sequencing was carried out using naive CXCR3+ CD8+ T cells from blood. This sample's subset: CD45RO-CCR7+CD27+CD95- naive CD8+ T cells expressing CXCR3 (TNR3+). CDR3 residues: CASSSQWDTEAFF.